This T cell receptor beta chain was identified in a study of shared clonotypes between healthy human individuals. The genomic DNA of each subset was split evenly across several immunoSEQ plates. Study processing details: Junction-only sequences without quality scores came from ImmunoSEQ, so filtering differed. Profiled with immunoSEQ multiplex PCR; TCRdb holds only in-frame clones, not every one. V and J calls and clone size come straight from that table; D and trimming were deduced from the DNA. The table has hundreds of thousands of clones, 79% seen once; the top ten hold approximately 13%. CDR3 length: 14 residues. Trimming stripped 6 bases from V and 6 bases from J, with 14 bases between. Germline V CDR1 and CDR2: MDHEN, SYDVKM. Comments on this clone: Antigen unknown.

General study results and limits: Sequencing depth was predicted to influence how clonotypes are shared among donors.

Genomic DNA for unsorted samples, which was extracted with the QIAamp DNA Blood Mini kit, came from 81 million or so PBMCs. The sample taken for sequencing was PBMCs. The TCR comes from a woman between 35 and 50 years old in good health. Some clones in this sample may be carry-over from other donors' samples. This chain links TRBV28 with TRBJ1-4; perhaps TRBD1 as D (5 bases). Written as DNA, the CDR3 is TGTGCCAGCAGGGCTACAGGTGATCATGAAAAACTGTTTTTT. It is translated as CASRATGDHEKLFF.